This T cell receptor (beta chain) was observed in a study of breast tumors, draining lymph nodes, adjacent tissues. Study-wide results and limits: The data were judged consistent with most tumor T cells coming from lymph node and expanding in tumor. The lymph node origin of tumor T cells was framed as consistent with a hypothesis, not demonstrated. Tumor TCR diversity was below lymph nodes but above nontumor tissue.

With regard to this clonotype: What it binds is unknown.

MiXCR, run by TCRdb on the multiplex PCR reads, gives a single entry per CDR3 protein. The data contain tens of thousands of distinct CDR3 sequences, 35% to 45% of them singletons. The CDR3 spans 14 residues. With 8 bases removed from V and 0 bases from J, the gap between germline ends came to 12 bases. CDR1 and CDR2 (germline): SGHVS, FQNEAQ. This receptor was identified in a female donor with breast cancer. Some clones in this sample may be carry-over from other donors' samples. The specimen sequenced was breast tumor tissue. The rearrangement uses TRBV7-8 and TRBJ2-3; the D is unclear. The CDR3 reads CASSDGSSTDTQYF. The CDR3 DNA reads as TGTGCCAGCTCGGATGGGTCTAGCACAGATACGCAGTATTTT.